This T cell receptor beta chain was sequenced during a study of sequential checkpoint blockade in melanoma. Described treatment: randomized to nivolumab then ipilimumab (arm A) or the reverse (arm B). The repertoire was sequenced with immunoSEQ multiplex PCR; TCRdb's copy has only in-frame clones and lacks some. The sample contains 10,000 or so clones, approximately 73% of which appear only once. Sequencing was performed on CD8+ T cells sorted from blood (inferred from file names), taken from a patient given nivolumab and ipilimumab in sequence. This clonotype originated in a human donor with melanoma.

DNA of the CDR3: TGTGCCAGCAGCCCCCGGGACAGGGGTAGAACTGAAGCTTTCTTT. It codes for CASSPRDRGRTEAFF. The chain carries TRBV7-9 and TRBJ1-1; 10 bases map to TRBD1. CDR3 length: 15 amino acids. Germline lookup yields CDR1 SEHNR and CDR2 FQNEAQ (reference sequence). The J segment lost 5 bases and the V segment lost 5 bases, leaving 8 bases of the junction unmatched.